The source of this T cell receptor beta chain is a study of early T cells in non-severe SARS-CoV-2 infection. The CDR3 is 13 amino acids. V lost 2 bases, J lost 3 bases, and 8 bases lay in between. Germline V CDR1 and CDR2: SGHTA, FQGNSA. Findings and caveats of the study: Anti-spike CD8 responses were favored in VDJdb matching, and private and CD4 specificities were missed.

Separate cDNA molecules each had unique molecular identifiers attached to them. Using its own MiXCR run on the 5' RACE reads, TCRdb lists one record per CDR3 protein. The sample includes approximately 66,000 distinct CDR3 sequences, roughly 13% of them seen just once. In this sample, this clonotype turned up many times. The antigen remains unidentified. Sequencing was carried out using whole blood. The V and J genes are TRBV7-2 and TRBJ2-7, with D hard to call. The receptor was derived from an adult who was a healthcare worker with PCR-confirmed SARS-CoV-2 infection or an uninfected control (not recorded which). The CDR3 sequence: CASSLSRNYEQYF. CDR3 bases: TGTGCCAGCAGCTTAAGCCGGAACTACGAGCAGTACTTC.